These T cell receptor beta chains were read from a single sample in a study of technical replicates of blood from a few donors. The repertoire was sequenced with immunoSEQ multiplex PCR; TCRdb's copy has only in-frame clones and lacks some. The table has fewer than 95,000 clones, just under 95% seen once. Material for sequencing was T cells isolated from PBMCs. The receptors come from a human donor in good health. CDR3s include the opening cysteine and the closing phenylalanine or tryptophan. Fields, in order: J gene, D gene, V gene, clone size, CDR3 protein, CDR3 DNA. D genes are given only for firm matches. The size entry is marked missing in some rows and otherwise reads once, few, many or a size class.

TRBJ2-7	NA	TRBV5-4	NA	CASSLTPRDYEQYF	TGTGCCAGCAGCTTGACACCGCGGGACTACGAGCAGTACTTC
TRBJ2-5	NA	TRBV11-2	NA	CASSFWTTQETQYF	TGTGCCAGCAGTTTCTGGACAACTCAAGAGACCCAGTACTTC
TRBJ2-7	TRBD2	TRBV28	NA	CASTPSGKITYEQYF	TGTGCCAGCACCCCAAGCGGGAAAATTACCTACGAGCAGTACTTC
TRBJ2-1	NA	TRBV29-1	NA	CSASGQGYNEQFF	TGCAGCGCCTCGGGGCAGGGGTACAATGAGCAGTTCTTC
TRBJ2-3	TRBD1	TRBV28	NA	CASSSQGAGADTQYF	TGTGCCAGCAGTTCTCAGGGGGCAGGAGCAGATACGCAGTATTTT
TRBJ2-3	NA	TRBV6-4	NA	CASRRQETDTQYF	TGTGCCAGCAGACGACAGGAGACAGATACGCAGTATTTT
TRBJ1-1	NA	TRBV28	NA	CASTRIGEGRTEAFF	TGTGCCAGCACCCGAATCGGGGAAGGTCGCACTGAAGCTTTCTTT
TRBJ2-3	NA	TRBV18	NA	CASSLQGTDTQYF	TGTGCCAGCTCACTACAGGGCACAGATACGCAGTATTTT
TRBJ1-5	TRBD1	TRBV7-9	few	CASSLAGQWNQPQHF	TGTGCCAGCAGCCTCGCGGGACAGTGGAATCAGCCCCAGCATTTT
TRBJ2-7	NA	TRBV19	NA	CASSIDGQRYEQYF	TGTGCCAGTAGTATAGATGGGCAACGATACGAGCAGTACTTC
TRBJ2-5	NA	TRBV29-1	NA	CSVFLGLIQETQYF	TGCAGCGTCTTCCTAGGACTGATCCAAGAGACCCAGTACTTC
TRBJ2-5	NA	TRBV9	once	CASSSPGVNGPLETQYF	TGTGCCAGCAGCTCACCAGGGGTTAACGGCCCCCTCGAGACCCAGTACTTC
TRBJ2-1	TRBD1	TRBV7-9	few	CASAHRGPLDEQFF	TGTGCCAGCGCCCACAGGGGGCCTCTCGATGAGCAGTTCTTC
TRBJ1-2	NA	TRBV28	NA	CASSLDRSNYGYTF	TGTGCCAGCAGTTTAGACAGGTCTAACTATGGCTACACCTTC
TRBJ2-2	TRBD2	TRBV25-1	NA	CASSRLAGRTGELFF	TGTGCCAGCAGTCGCCTAGCGGGGCGGACCGGGGAGCTGTTTTTT
TRBJ2-2	TRBD2	TRBV6-5	NA	CASSWGRDTGELFF	TGTGCCAGCAGTTGGGGGAGGGATACCGGGGAGCTGTTTTTT
TRBJ1-6	TRBD1	TRBV30	NA	CAWRGGSGQLLSPLHF	TGTGCCTGGCGGGGAGGATCGGGACAGCTTTTATCACCCCTCCACTTT
TRBJ1-5	NA	TRBV6-6	NA	CASSYVQVNNQPQHF	TGTGCCAGCAGCTACGTGCAGGTCAACAATCAGCCCCAGCATTTT
TRBJ1-5	NA	TRBV6-6	NA	CASSSYRDRDQPQHF	TGTGCCAGCAGTTCGTACCGGGATCGCGATCAGCCCCAGCATTTT
TRBJ1-1	TRBD1	TRBV11-3	NA	CASSLEGAGGEFEAFF	TGTGCCAGCAGCTTAGAGGGGGCAGGGGGCGAGTTTGAAGCTTTCTTT
TRBJ2-2	NA	TRBV12-2	NA	CASRLRGHPNTGELFF	TGTGCAAGTCGCTTACGGGGACACCCGAACACCGGGGAGCTGTTTTTT
TRBJ2-1	TRBD1	TRBV4-2	NA	CASSQRRDSPHNEQFF	TGTGCCAGCAGCCAACGTCGGGACAGCCCCCACAATGAGCAGTTCTTC
TRBJ2-1	NA	TRBV12-5	NA	CASGNTSLPGEGSYNEQFF	TGTGCTAGTGGAAACACCTCTCTACCGGGAGAAGGTTCCTACAATGAGCAGTTCTTC
TRBJ1-1	NA	TRBV30	NA	CAWSGLGGTEAFF	TGTGCCTGGAGTGGTTTGGGGGGCACTGAAGCTTTCTTT
TRBJ2-2	TRBD1	TRBV4-1	NA	CASSPRQGDTGELFF	TGCGCCAGCAGCCCCCGACAGGGGGACACCGGGGAGCTGTTTTTT
TRBJ1-5	NA	TRBV28	NA	CASSPPFGGGAGQPQHF	TGTGCCAGCAGTCCTCCGTTTGGGGGGGGCGCAGGACAGCCCCAGCATTTT
TRBJ2-1	NA	TRBV7-9	NA	CASSSGNLNEQFF	TGTGCCAGCAGCTCCGGGAATTTGAATGAGCAGTTCTTC
TRBJ1-5	NA	TRBV2	NA	CASSAGDQPQHF	TGTGCCAGCAGTGCCGGGGATCAGCCCCAGCATTTT
TRBJ2-7	TRBD1	TRBV7-9	NA	CASSSRDRGYEQYF	TGTGCCAGCAGCTCCCGGGACAGGGGTTACGAGCAGTACTTC
TRBJ2-3	TRBD2	TRBV5-4	NA	CASTIAGGPSGTQYF	TGTGCCAGCACCATAGCGGGAGGGCCGAGTGGTACGCAGTATTTT
TRBJ1-2	NA	TRBV11-3	NA	CASSLGRPRPYGYTF	TGTGCCAGCAGCTTGGGCAGGCCCAGGCCTTATGGCTACACCTTC
TRBJ2-4	TRBD2	TRBV11-3	NA	CASSLVSGGRDIQYF	TGTGCCAGCAGCTTAGTGAGCGGGGGGCGGGACATTCAGTACTTC
TRBJ1-5	NA	TRBV15	NA	CATSRESGQPQHF	TGTGCCACCAGCAGAGAGTCGGGTCAGCCCCAGCATTTT
TRBJ2-5	TRBD1	TRBV5-1	NA	CASSSGTVQETQYF	TGCGCCAGCAGCTCCGGGACAGTTCAGGAGACCCAGTACTTC
TRBJ1-5	NA	TRBV5-5	NA	CASSLYRNSNQPQHF	TGTGCCAGCAGCTTGTACAGGAATAGCAATCAGCCCCAGCATTTT
TRBJ1-5	TRBD1	TRBV12-5	NA	CASGLILQGAGNQPQHF	TGTGCTAGTGGTTTGATTCTTCAGGGGGCGGGAAATCAGCCCCAGCATTTT
TRBJ2-1	TRBD1	TRBV29-1	NA	CSVEDRLFGEEQFF	TGCAGCGTGGAGGACAGGCTGTTCGGGGAGGAGCAGTTCTTC
TRBJ2-5	NA	TRBV11-2	NA	CASSEETQYF	TGTGCCAGCTCTGAAGAGACCCAGTACTTC
TRBJ2-7	TRBD1	TRBV5-1	NA	CASSPRDSRYEQYF	TGCGCCAGCAGCCCTCGGGACAGCCGCTACGAGCAGTACTTC
TRBJ2-7	TRBD2	TRBV15	NA	CATSRKKTTSGSLNEQYF	TGTGCCACCAGCAGAAAAAAAACCACTAGCGGGAGTCTCAACGAGCAGTACTTC
TRBJ1-1	NA	TRBV5-1	NA	CASSSGGTEAFF	TGCGCCAGCAGCTCCGGGGGCACTGAAGCTTTCTTT
TRBJ2-3	TRBD2	TRBV29-1	NA	CSAPRGATTDTQYF	TGCAGCGCCCCGCGGGGGGCAACCACAGATACGCAGTATTTT
TRBJ1-1	NA	TRBV7-9	NA	CASSSRQVGNWAFF	TGTGCCAGCAGCTCTCGGCAGGTGGGCAATTGGGCTTTCTTT
TRBJ2-3	NA	TRBV6-6	once	CASSQRGGGSDTQYF	TGTGCCAGCAGCCAGAGAGGGGGGGGGTCAGATACGCAGTATTTT
TRBJ2-7	NA	TRBV28	NA	CASSLRGGLAKYF	TGTGCCAGCAGTCTGAGGGGGGGTCTAGCAAAGTACTTC
TRBJ2-7	NA	TRBV19	NA	CASSISDRTSYEQYF	TGTGCCAGTAGTATCTCGGACAGAACCTCCTACGAGCAGTACTTC
TRBJ1-5	NA	TRBV11-3	NA	CASSLEFRSRGNQSNQPQHF	TGTGCCAGCAGCTTAGAATTCAGGTCTAGGGGGAATCAAAGCAATCAGCCCCAGCATTTT
TRBJ1-1	TRBD1	TRBV4-2	NA	CASSQEEGARNTEAFF	TGTGCCAGCAGCCAAGAGGAGGGGGCAAGGAACACTGAAGCTTTCTTT
TRBJ2-7	NA	TRBV6-6	NA	CASSYSRAPYEQYF	TGTGCCAGCAGTTACTCGAGGGCCCCCTACGAGCAGTACTTC
TRBJ1-5	TRBD1	TRBV10-3	NA	CAINRDRGVNQPQHF	TGTGCCATCAACCGGGACAGGGGTGTCAATCAGCCCCAGCATTTT
TRBJ2-7	TRBD1	TRBV28	NA	CASSSGQGPYEQYF	TGTGCCAGCAGCTCCGGACAGGGACCCTACGAGCAGTACTTC
TRBJ2-7	TRBD1	TRBV5-1	NA	CASSWGTGGDEQYF	TGCGCCAGCAGCTGGGGGACAGGGGGCGACGAGCAGTACTTC
TRBJ2-2	NA	TRBV18	NA	CASSYSGYTGELFF	TGTGCCAGCTCCTATTCAGGGTACACCGGGGAGCTGTTTTTT
TRBJ2-1	TRBD2	TRBV4-2	NA	CASSHEASGSYNEQFF	TGTGCCAGCAGCCACGAGGCTAGCGGTTCCTACAATGAGCAGTTCTTC
TRBJ1-1	NA	TRBV7-6	few	CASRLQTNTEAFF	TGTGCCAGCCGACTTCAGACGAACACTGAAGCTTTCTTT
TRBJ2-5	NA	TRBV7-9	NA	CASSLARARPETQYF	TGTGCCAGCAGCTTAGCGAGGGCAAGACCGGAGACCCAGTACTTC
TRBJ1-4	TRBD1	TRBV19	NA	CASSIQRTGGQRREKLFF	TGTGCCAGTAGTATACAAAGGACAGGGGGCCAACGACGTGAAAAACTGTTTTTT